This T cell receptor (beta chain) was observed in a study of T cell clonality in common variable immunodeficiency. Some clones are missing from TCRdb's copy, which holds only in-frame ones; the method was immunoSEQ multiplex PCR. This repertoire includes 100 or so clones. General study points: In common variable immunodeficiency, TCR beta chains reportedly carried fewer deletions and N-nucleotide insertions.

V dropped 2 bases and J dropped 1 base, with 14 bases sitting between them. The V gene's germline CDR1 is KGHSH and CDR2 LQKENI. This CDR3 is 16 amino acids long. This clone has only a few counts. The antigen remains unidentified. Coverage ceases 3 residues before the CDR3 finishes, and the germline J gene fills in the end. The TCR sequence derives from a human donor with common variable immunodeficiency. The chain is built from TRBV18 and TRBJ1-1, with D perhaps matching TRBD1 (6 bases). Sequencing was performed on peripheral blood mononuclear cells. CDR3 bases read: TGTGCCAGCTCACCAAGGGCAGGGGTTCAGAACACTGAA. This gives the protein CASSPRAGVQNTE. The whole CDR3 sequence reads CASSPRAGVQNTEAFF.